Listed below are T cell receptor beta chains from one sample, sequenced in a study of shared clonotypes between healthy human individuals. Sequencing used immunoSEQ multiplex PCR; TCRdb keeps in-frame clones, though not all of them. The table includes roughly 1,800,000 clones, less than 95% detected once. Sequencing was carried out using naive CD8+ T cells sorted from blood. Receptor source: a man aged 18 to 30 in good health. CDR3s include the opening cysteine and the closing phenylalanine or tryptophan. A D gene is named only where the DNA matches it firmly. Clone size is stated in some rows and not others, as once, few, many or a class when expanded.

>TRBV7-9|TRBD2|TRBJ2-7|NA
TGTGCCAGCAGCGCCACACCCTCTTTGGCTAGCGGGAGTAGGGAGCAGTACTTC
CASSATPSLASGSREQYF
>TRBV7-2|NA|TRBJ2-7|NA
TGTGCCAGCACCCCCGTCGGGTCGGGCTACGAGCAGTACTTC
CASTPVGSGYEQYF
>TRBV19|NA|TRBJ2-7|NA
TGTGCCAGTAGTCTCTACTTGGGGGACGGGTCCTACGAGCAGTACTTC
CASSLYLGDGSYEQYF
>TRBV7-9|NA|TRBJ1-1|once
TGTGCCAGCAGTTCCGACACCCTGATGAACACTGAAGCTTTCTTT
CASSSDTLMNTEAFF
>TRBV29-1|NA|TRBJ2-7|NA
TGCAGCGTTGAAAAGGCAGGCGAACCCTACGAGCAGTACTTC
CSVEKAGEPYEQYF
>TRBV6-5|NA|TRBJ2-3|NA
TGTGCCAGCAGTTACTCGGAGACCCCGAATACGCAGTATTTT
CASSYSETPNTQYF
>TRBV5-4|NA|TRBJ1-4|NA
TGTGCCAGCAGCCCATACTCGGGGGGCACTGATGAAAAACTGTTTTTT
CASSPYSGGTDEKLFF
>TRBV5-6|NA|TRBJ2-5|NA
TGTGCCAGCAGATATGCGGGGGCCTCGCTAGAGACCCAGTACTTC
CASRYAGASLETQYF
>TRBV5-6|TRBD1|TRBJ1-1|NA
TGTGCCAGCAGTTGGACAGGGGGGACTGAAGCTTTCTTT
CASSWTGGTEAFF
>TRBV7-6|NA|TRBJ2-2|NA
TGTGCCAGCAGCCCCGGGGGCGGGGAGCTGTTTTTT
CASSPGGGELFF
>TRBV5-1|NA|TRBJ2-2|NA
TGCGCCAGCAGCCTCGAAACAGGGATGATGAACACCGGGGAGCTGTTTTTT
CASSLETGMMNTGELFF
>TRBV10-3|NA|TRBJ2-1|once
TGTGCCATCAGTGAACCCGGCTCCTACAATGAGCAGTTCTTC
CAISEPGSYNEQFF
>TRBV5-5|NA|TRBJ2-7|NA
TGTGCCAGCACCCCAACCCAGGCCTACGAGCAGTACTTC
CASTPTQAYEQYF
>TRBV5-1|NA|TRBJ1-2|NA
TGCGCCAGCAGCGAGGACTCGGATGGCTACACCTTC
CASSEDSDGYTF
>TRBV4-1|TRBD1|TRBJ1-4|NA
TGCGCCAGCAGCCTCCTAGAGAGAGGGGGCGTTGAAAAACTGTTTTTT
CASSLLERGGVEKLFF
>TRBV28|NA|TRBJ2-5|NA
TGTGCCAGCAGTTTACTTGGGGGTTCGGAAGAGACCCAGTACTTC
CASSLLGGSEETQYF
>TRBV13|NA|TRBJ2-7|once
TGTGCCAGCAGCTTAGTGGGCAGCTACGAGCAGTACTTC
CASSLVGSYEQYF
>TRBV7-9|TRBD1|TRBJ1-6|few
TGTGCCAGCAGCCTTGGGACAGGGAATTCACCCCTCCACTTT
CASSLGTGNSPLHF
>TRBV2|TRBD1|TRBJ2-1|NA
TGTGCCACCAACAGGGGGCGTAACAATGAGCAGTTCTTC
CATNRGRNNEQFF
>TRBV4-1|TRBD1|TRBJ1-3|once
TGCGCCAGCAGCCAAGACCGGACAGGGGCTGGAAACACCATATATTTT
CASSQDRTGAGNTIYF
>TRBV9|NA|TRBJ1-2|NA
TGTGCCAGCAGCGTACTCGCGGACGTCGGAATCACCTTC
CASSVLADVGITF
>TRBV27|NA|TRBJ1-5|NA
TGTGCCAGCAGTTCCGGGAGTCCAGAATTCCAGCATTTT
CASSSGSPEFQHF
>TRBV30|NA|TRBJ2-5|NA
TGTGCCTGGAGTGGACAGGTCCGCACCCAGTACTTC
CAWSGQVRTQYF
>TRBV6-1|NA|TRBJ2-7|once
TGTGCCAGCAGTTTTGGGCAGGTCCTATACGAGCAGTACTTC
CASSFGQVLYEQYF
>TRBV19|NA|TRBJ2-7|NA
TGTGCCAGTAGTATAGAAGGGGAAACCTACGAGCAGTACTTC
CASSIEGETYEQYF
>TRBV29-1|TRBD1|TRBJ2-5|once
TGCAGCGTCCTGATACAGGGGGAGACCCAGTACTTC
CSVLIQGETQYF
>TRBV6-5|NA|TRBJ1-1|NA
TGTGCCAGCAAACTCTCCCAGGCAGGGTCAACTGAAGCTTTCTTT
CASKLSQAGSTEAFF
>TRBV6-1|TRBD2|TRBJ2-1|NA
TGTGCCAGCAGTGCCGGACCGGGACTAGCGGAAATTAATGAGCAGTTCTTC
CASSAGPGLAEINEQFF
>TRBV6-5|NA|TRBJ2-7|NA
TGTGCCAGCAGTTACTCGTTCAGGGACGAGCAGTACTTC
CASSYSFRDEQYF
>TRBV5-4|NA|TRBJ1-1|NA
TGTGCCAGCAGCTTGGACAGGGCGGTGGCTTTCTTT
CASSLDRAVAFF
>TRBV5-6|TRBD2|TRBJ2-3|NA
TGTGCCAGCAGCTTAGGCGGGGGGGACCGAGATACGCAGTATTTT
CASSLGGGDRDTQYF
>TRBV6-1|NA|TRBJ2-7|once
TGTGCCAGCAGTAGGACGGGGCGGTACGAGCAGTACTTC
CASSRTGRYEQYF
>TRBV29-1|NA|TRBJ1-3|NA
TGCAGCGTTGAAGGAAAGGCAAACACCATATATTTT
CSVEGKANTIYF
>TRBV2|NA|TRBJ2-3|NA
TGTGCCAGCAGTATCCCCGGGGCCACAGATACGCAGTATTTT
CASSIPGATDTQYF
>TRBV4-3|NA|TRBJ1-4|NA
TGCGCCAGCAGCCAAGAGGAAACCGAGTATGAAAAACTGTTTTTT
CASSQEETEYEKLFF
>TRBV25-1|NA|TRBJ1-3|NA
TGTGCCAGCAGTGGAAACACCATATATTTT
CASSGNTIYF
>TRBV7-9|NA|TRBJ1-6|NA
TGTGCCAGCAGCTTAAGTTCAGGGTGGGAATCACCCCTCCACTTT
CASSLSSGWESPLHF
>TRBV28|NA|TRBJ2-3|NA
TGTGCCAGCAGGGATCAGACGGTGAGCACAGATACGCAGTATTTT
CASRDQTVSTDTQYF
>TRBV25-1|NA|TRBJ2-2|NA
TGTGCCAGCAGTGACAGGGCGACGAACACCGGGGAGCTGTTTTTT
CASSDRATNTGELFF